What follows are 3 T cell receptor beta chains derived from one specimen sequenced in a study of cytomegalovirus exposure and HLA in healthy donors. PCR was performed using 60 Vbeta and 13 Jbeta primers. Repertoires were generated with immunoSEQ multiplex PCR, while TCRdb's copy carries only in-frame clones and drops some. The table gives 130,000 to 150,000 clones; the top ten clones make up roughly 2.6% of it. The specimen sequenced was PBMCs. The receptors were gathered from a man aged 40-49 years in good health and CMV-seronegative.

The chain couples TRBV6-5 to TRBJ2-7, with TRBD2 identical over 9 bases. V gave up 4 bases and J gave up 3 bases; unmatched junction bases: 10. Germline CDR1 and CDR2: MNHEY and SVGAGI. The CDR3 runs 16 residues. The DNA for the CDR3 is TGTGCCAGCAGTTCCTCCCTAGCGGGATTTTACTACGAGCAGTACTTC. It translates to CASSSSLAGFYYEQYF.

The chain is built from TRBV4-3 and TRBJ2-7, with D perhaps TRBD1 (5 bases). V lost 4 bases and J lost 1, with 14 bases in between. There are 15 residues in the CDR3. Germline V lookup: CDR1 LGHNA, CDR2 YSLEER. The CDR3 nucleotides are TGCGCCAGCAGCCGACAGATGACAGATTCCTACGAGCAGTACTTC. Encoded protein: CASSRQMTDSYEQYF.

The V and J genes are TRBV5-1 and TRBJ2-3; D not certain. The V end lost 5 bases, the J end lost 4 bases, and 11 bases lay between the germline ends. The germline V gene encodes CDR1 SGHRS and CDR2 YFSETQ. This CDR3 spans 13 amino acids. The CDR3 loop reads CASSSARADTQYF. The CDR3 DNA reads as TGCGCCAGCAGTTCAGCCCGGGCAGATACGCAGTATTTT.